The rows below give T cell receptor beta chains drawn from one sample of a study of cytomegalovirus exposure and HLA in healthy donors. The protocol was immunoSEQ multiplex PCR, while the TCRdb copy is restricted to in-frame clones and leaves out a portion. The sample shows a few hundred thousand clones, about 88% of them seen only once. Sequenced sample: PBMCs. Receptors originate from a man between 18 and 35 years old in good health and CMV-seropositive. Each CDR3 is given without its conserved first and last residue.

V,J,CDR3
TRBV27,TRBJ1-1,ASSLWGGTNTEAF
TRBV13,TRBJ2-7,ASSKTTDYEQY
TRBV30,TRBJ2-7,AWSNSYRQAEQY
TRBV5-6,TRBJ2-1,ASSFARQNEQF
TRBV5-1,TRBJ2-1,ASSLGGSSYNEQF
TRBV7-8,TRBJ2-3,ASSLLSGRRTQY
TRBV2,TRBJ1-1,ASSEDRVLTEAF
TRBV5-1,TRBJ1-1,ASSLYGNMNTEAF
TRBV5-1,TRBJ2-7,ASKRTPSYEQY
TRBV4-3,TRBJ2-3,ASSQELRTDTQY
TRBV2,TRBJ2-1,ASRTSGSPNEQF
TRBV29-1,TRBJ1-1,SVEETRATEAF
TRBV5-6,TRBJ1-1,ASSLVQGEEAF
TRBV5-1,TRBJ2-5,ASSLQETQY
TRBV6-1,TRBJ2-7,ASSLQRYEQY
TRBV29-1,TRBJ2-7,SVVRTGGLYEQY
TRBV28,TRBJ2-2,ASSPPSGWNTGELF
TRBV28,TRBJ2-7,ASSSPTRGGYEQY
TRBV6-5,TRBJ2-7,ASSQGYNSYEQY
TRBV18,TRBJ1-2,ASSPRGQTYGYT
TRBV6-1,TRBJ2-7,ASSERQGAPSYEQY
TRBV6-1,TRBJ1-1,ASSEGPWASF
TRBV27,TRBJ2-1,ASSSQPSGYNEQF
TRBV28,TRBJ1-5,ASSFPGAAEYSNQPQH
TRBV18,TRBJ2-7,ASSRGAVSSYEQY
TRBV19,TRBJ1-2,ASSMDSNYGYT
TRBV6-1,TRBJ2-2,ASSERKLGGTTGELF
TRBV20-1,TRBJ1-1,SARSNTEAF
TRBV2,TRBJ1-5,ASSELRGHYQPQH
TRBV6-8,TRBJ1-2,ASSSNRQAGGYT
TRBV7-9,TRBJ2-3,ASSLAALGDTQY
TRBV7-9,TRBJ2-7,ASSLVAGNSYEQY
TRBV5-1,TRBJ2-1,ASRAFSGEGNEQF
TRBV6-6,TRBJ2-7,ASSQGSEQY
TRBV10-3,TRBJ2-3,ANSGGGLTPDTQY
TRBV19,TRBJ2-7,ASSVTGDYEQY
TRBV5-4,TRBJ1-2,ASSRDSFYGYT
TRBV7-8,TRBJ1-5,ASSQQVGSNQPQH
TRBV29-1,TRBJ2-3,SGGIGTDTQY
TRBV4-2,TRBJ2-7,ASSQGSGLAYEQY
TRBV2,TRBJ2-7,ASSEAASGVYEQY
TRBV10-3,TRBJ2-1,AIRAASGVNEQF
TRBV4-2,TRBJ1-1,ASSQDQTGMNTEAF
TRBV28,TRBJ1-1,ASSLARSTEAF
TRBV5-4,TRBJ2-7,ASSLNALRGDEQY
TRBV9,TRBJ2-5,ASSVEYQETQY
TRBV6-5,TRBJ2-5,ASSYSRRTQETQY
TRBV7-3,TRBJ2-2,ASSSGNTGELF
TRBV29-1,TRBJ1-1,SSREGAGTEAF
TRBV5-4,TRBJ1-2,ASSPSGGQLYGYT
TRBV7-9,TRBJ2-7,ASSLPPLSYEQY
TRBV7-9,TRBJ2-7,ASSLGTARTYEQY